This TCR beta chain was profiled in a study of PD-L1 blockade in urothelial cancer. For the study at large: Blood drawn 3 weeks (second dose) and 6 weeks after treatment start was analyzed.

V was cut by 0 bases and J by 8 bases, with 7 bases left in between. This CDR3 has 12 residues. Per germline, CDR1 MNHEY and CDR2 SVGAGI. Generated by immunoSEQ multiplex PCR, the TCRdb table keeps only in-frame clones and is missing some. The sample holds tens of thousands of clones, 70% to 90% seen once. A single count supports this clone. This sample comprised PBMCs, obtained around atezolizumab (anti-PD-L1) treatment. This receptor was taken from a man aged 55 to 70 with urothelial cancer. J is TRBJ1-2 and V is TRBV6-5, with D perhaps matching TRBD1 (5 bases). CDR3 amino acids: CASSYSGGGYTF. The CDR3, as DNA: TGTGCCAGCAGTTACTCCGGGGGAGGCTACACCTTC.